Here is one TCR beta chain with its context. These data belong to a study of blood T cell repertoires in COVID-19. Looked up from germline, CDR1 is SGHRS and CDR2 is YFSETQ. CDR3 length: 12 residues. V lost 5 bases, J lost 6 bases, and 12 bases lay in between. In the authors' methods: Nucleated cell number was recorded as an estimate derived from reference gene primer amplification. Assay used: immunoSEQ multiplex PCR; TCRdb lists only in-frame clones, some missing. The DNA gave D and trimming, while V, J and clone size come from that table. Of approximately 460,000 clones listed, 89% are singletons. The receptor's source is a man between 18 and 35 years old with COVID-19, enrolled during active disease. The gene calls are TRBV5-1 and TRBJ2-7; a weak D match, TRBD1 (6 bases). The sample was peripheral blood. CDR3 protein: CASRVGGGEQYF. Written as DNA, the CDR3 is TGCGCCAGCAGGGTAGGGGGTGGCGAGCAGTACTTC. The full variable domain, its missing parts supplied by reference TRBV5-1 and TRBJ2-7, is KAGVTQTPRYLIKTRGQQVTLSCSPISGHRSVSWYQQTPGQGLQFLFEYFSETQRNKGNFPGRFSGRQFSNSRSEMNVSTLELGDSALYLCASRVGGGEQYFGPGTRLTVT.